These 26 T cell receptor beta chains came from one sample sequenced in a study of response to subunit inactivated influenza vaccine. TCRdb redid the calling of the RT-PCR reads with MiXCR, one entry per CDR3 protein. The sample includes 500,000 to 600,000 distinct CDR3 sequences, approximately 15% of them seen just once. The sequences come from PBMCs from blood, collected roughly 12 days after vaccination. Receptor source: a man aged 50-60 years who received an inactivated influenza vaccine.

This clonotype has only a few counts. The gene calls are TRBV5-1 and TRBJ2-3, with 13 positions matching TRBD2. The CDR3 covers 19 residues. The germline V gene has CDR1 SGHRS and CDR2 YFSETQ. Unmatched junction bases numbered 9, after V lost 1 base and J lost 1 base. CDR3: CASSLFSTSGGAGTDTQYF. The CDR3 DNA reads TGCGCCAGCAGCTTGTTCTCTACTAGCGGGGGGGCCGGCACAGATACGCAGTATTTT.

V usage is TRBV11-3 and J usage is TRBJ2-1; D is tentatively TRBD1 or TRBD2 (8 bases each). CDR1 and CDR2 from the germline V gene are SGHNT and YENEEA. This CDR3 has 13 amino acids. V gave up 5 bases and J gave up 12 bases, with 17 bases separating them. The CDR3, as DNA: TGTGCCAGCAGCCTGCAGGGGGCGGGGGGGCAGTTCTTC. It yields the protein CASSLQGAGGQFF.

This clonotype appeared a few times. This sequence joins TRBV6-1 and TRBJ2-1; maybe TRBD1 (6 bases). V was shortened by 7 bases and J by 3 bases, with 22 bases between the two germline ends. CDR3 length: 17 residues. Germline CDR1 is MNHNS and CDR2 is SASEGT. The CDR3 sequence is CASIPDPAGVRYNEQFF. As DNA, the CDR3 is TGTGCCAGCATCCCAGACCCGGCAGGGGTCCGCTACAATGAGCAGTTCTTC.

This clonotype was seen more than once but under ten times. The chain couples TRBV6-5 to TRBJ2-7; D remains unclear. Germline CDR1 and CDR2: MNHEY and SVGAGI. Trimming took 6 bases from V and 3 from J, leaving 6 bases between them. This CDR3 region has 11 residues. The CDR3 sequence: CASRQFYEQYF. CDR3 nucleotide sequence: TGTGCCAGCAGGCAATTCTACGAGCAGTACTTC.

J is TRBJ2-2 and V is TRBV5-4, with 8 bases aligning to TRBD1. From germline, CDR1 is SGHNT and CDR2 YYREEE (reference sequence). CDR3 length equals 14 residues. V gave up 4 bases and J gave up 7 bases; unmatched junction bases: 6. The CDR3, as DNA: TGTGCCAGCAGCCGGACAGGGCGGAGCGGGGAGCTGTTTTTT. Protein product: CASSRTGRSGELFF.

This clonotype was counted ten times or more. The chain carries TRBV25-1 and TRBJ2-1; 13 bases fit TRBD2. CDR1 MGHDK and CDR2 SYGVNS come from the germline V gene. V lost 7 bases to trimming and J lost 4 bases; unmatched junction nucleotides: 19. This CDR3 is 20 amino acids long. Here the CDR3 DNA reads TGTGCCAGCACCGGACCCCCAGGGACTAGCGGGACCCCCGCGTACAATGAGCAGTTCTTC. It specifies CASTGPPGTSGTPAYNEQFF. The full variable domain, completed using reference TRBV25-1 and TRBJ2-1, is EADIYQTPRYLVIGTGKKITLECSQTMGHDKMYWYQQDPGMELHLIHYSYGVNSTEKGDLSSESTVSRIRTEHFPLTLESARPSHTSQYLCASTGPPGTSGTPAYNEQFFGPGTRLTVL.

The chain employs TRBV21-1 and TRBJ2-7. TRBV21-1 corresponds to a pseudogene. The CDR3 length is 11 residues. The CDR3 DNA is TGTGCCAGCAAACGTCTTCACGAGCAGTACTTC. Its translation: CASKRLHEQYF.

This clonotype was detected a few times. V is TRBV24-1 and J is TRBJ2-2, with 9 nucleotides matching TRBD1. Germline lookup yields CDR1 KGHDR and CDR2 SFDVKD. The V segment lost 2 bases and the J segment 5 bases; nucleotides outside the gene matches: 5. CDR3 length: 16 amino acids. The CDR3 reads CATSDYGTGKTGELFF. The DNA for the CDR3 is TGTGCCACCAGTGATTATGGGACAGGGAAAACCGGGGAGCTGTTTTTT.

This clonotype came up a few times. The chain links TRBV2 to TRBJ2-7; maybe TRBD2 (5 bases). From germline, CDR1 is SNHLY and CDR2 FYNNEI. V was trimmed by 3 bases and J by 3 bases, leaving 9 bases between them. CDR3 length: 13 residues. The CDR3 region is CASSEWELYEQYF. CDR3 in DNA: TGTGCCAGCAGTGAGTGGGAGCTCTACGAGCAGTACTTC.

A few counts support this clonotype. The chain links TRBV15 to TRBJ2-1, with TRBD1 matching over 7 bases. V lost 3 bases, J lost 4 bases, and 6 bases stayed unmatched. The germline V gene encodes CDR1 LNHNV and CDR2 YYDKDF (reference sequence). The CDR3 consists of 15 residues. CDR3: CATSRNRGFYNEQFF. In DNA form, the CDR3 reads TGTGCCACCAGCAGGAACAGGGGCTTTTACAATGAGCAGTTCTTC.

The table lists this clonotype with a few counts. The J gene is TRBJ1-1, the V gene TRBV3-1; 7 bases map to TRBD1. Germline CDR1 is LGHDT and CDR2 is YNNKEL (reference sequence). The V and J ends lost 5 bases and 5 bases, in that order; junction bases with no gene match: 8. CDR3 length: 14 residues. CDR3 sequence: CASSWDSLGTEAFF. CDR3 in DNA: TGTGCCAGCAGCTGGGACAGCTTGGGGACTGAAGCTTTCTTT.

This clonotype showed up just a few times. The chain's CDR3 is CASSLGQDPSTDTQYF. CDR3 DNA sequence: TGCGCCAGCAGCTTGGGACAAGACCCTAGCACAGATACGCAGTATTTT. The gene calls are TRBV5-1 and TRBJ2-3, with no clear D. Germline CDR1 and CDR2: SGHRS and YFSETQ. There are 16 residues in the CDR3. V was trimmed by 0 bases and J by 0 bases, leaving 11 bases between them.

The rearrangement links TRBV12-3 or TRBV12-4 to TRBJ2-1; 16 nucleotides align to TRBD2. This CDR3 comprises 17 residues. V was pared by 4 bases and J by 7 bases, with 7 bases of the junction left unmatched. The CDR3 nucleotides are TGTGCCAGCAGTTCCGGGACTAGCGGGAGGGTAATAAATGAGCAGTTCTTC. This gives the protein CASSSGTSGRVINEQFF.

This clonotype was counted between two and nine times. The V and J genes are TRBV12-3 or TRBV12-4 and TRBJ1-2; D gene uncertain. Trimming pared 6 bases from V and 4 bases from J, leaving 15 bases between. The CDR3 is 14 residues long. The CDR3 loop is CASSANKWGYGYTF. Here the CDR3 DNA reads TGTGCCAGCAGCGCCAACAAGTGGGGCTATGGCTACACCTTC.

The rearrangement links TRBV5-1 to TRBJ2-7, with D possibly being TRBD1 or TRBD2 (6 bases each). The CDR3 has 15 amino acids. Deletions cut 4 bases from V and 0 bases from J, with 14 bases between. CDR1 is SGHRS, CDR2 YFSETQ, per germline. The CDR3 nucleotides read TGCGCCAGCAGCCCACGCGGGACAAACTCCTACGAGCAGTACTTC. Encoded protein: CASSPRGTNSYEQYF. Supplemented by reference TRBV5-1 and TRBJ2-7, the full variable domain reads KAGVTQTPRYLIKTRGQQVTLSCSPISGHRSVSWYQQTPGQGLQFLFEYFSETQRNKGNFPGRFSGRQFSNSRSEMNVSTLELGDSALYLCASSPRGTNSYEQYFGPGTRLTVT.

The chain joins TRBV7-9 to TRBJ2-3; TRBD1 agrees at 11 bases. V was pared by 2 bases and J by 0 bases, with 1 base of the junction left unmatched. The germline V gene has CDR1 SEHNR and CDR2 FQNEAQ (reference sequence). The CDR3 covers 16 residues. For the CDR3, the DNA is TGTGCCAGCAGCTTATGGACAGGGGGCAGCACAGATACGCAGTATTTT. It codes for CASSLWTGGSTDTQYF.

The rearrangement joins TRBV20-1 to TRBJ1-2, with D perhaps TRBD1 (5 bases). Trimming pared 3 bases from V and 5 bases from J, leaving 19 bases between. CDR3 length: 15 amino acids. Per germline, CDR1 DFQATT and CDR2 SNEGSKA (reference sequence). CDR3: CSARGEGRRSYGYTF. The CDR3 DNA reads TGCAGTGCTAGGGGAGAGGGACGGCGTTCTTATGGCTACACCTTC.

This clonotype was seen only a few times. The chain joins TRBV6-1 to TRBJ1-4, with 7 bases identical to TRBD1. The V gene's germline CDR1 is MNHNS and CDR2 SASEGT. J lost 5 bases, V lost 7 bases, and 10 bases had no gene match. The CDR3 loop spans 15 amino acids. The CDR3 DNA reads as TGTGCCAGCACCGAAAGGGGGCAGGTGAATGAAAAACTGTTTTTT. Translating gives CASTERGQVNEKLFF.

Many counts were recorded for this clonotype. This chain joins TRBV12-3 or TRBV12-4 and TRBJ1-5; D may be TRBD1 (5 bases). The germline V and J ends were trimmed by 5 bases and 4 bases, with 6 bases remaining between them. This CDR3 is built from 12 residues. CDR3 nucleotide sequence: TGTGCCAGCAGTGGGGGAAATCAGCCCCAGCATTTT. It encodes CASSGGNQPQHF.

The sample holds many counts of this clonotype. This chain links TRBV20-1 with TRBJ1-5; D remains unclear. CDR3 size: 12 residues. V was pared by 3 bases and J by 1 base, with 4 bases between. The V gene's germline CDR1 is DFQATT and CDR2 SNEGSKA (reference sequence). This CDR3 reads CSASRSNQPQHF. The CDR3 DNA follows: TGCAGTGCTAGTAGGAGCAATCAGCCCCAGCATTTT.

The genes are TRBV28 and TRBJ2-5; TRBD1 aligns across 12 bases. The V gene's germline CDR1 is MDHEN and CDR2 SYDVKM. V shed 6 bases, J shed 7 bases, and the junction held 12 bases outside the gene matches. The CDR3 is 16 amino acids. DNA of the CDR3: TGTGCCAGCAGCCCCCCCTGGGGACAGGGGGCTGGGACCCAGTACTTC. Encoded protein: CASSPPWGQGAGTQYF.

This clonotype has just a few counts. V usage is TRBV7-9 and J usage is TRBJ2-5; 12 positions agree with TRBD2. Germline values: CDR1 SEHNR, CDR2 FQNEAQ (reference sequence). The junction had 6 bases not matched to a gene; V was cut back by 5 bases and J by 5 bases. CDR3 length equals 15 residues. DNA of the CDR3: TGTGCCAGCAGCACCGGACTAGCGGGAAGGGAGACCCAGTACTTC. Translation: CASSTGLAGRETQYF.

The chain recombines TRBV7-2 with TRBJ2-3, with D uncertain. Germline values: CDR1 SGHTA, CDR2 FQGNSA. V lost 1 base and J lost 5, with 10 bases in between. The CDR3 is made up of 14 amino acids. The CDR3 spells CASSLGVGGDTQYF. CDR3 DNA: TGTGCCAGCAGCTTAGGGGTGGGCGGAGATACGCAGTATTTT.

The gene calls are TRBV20-1 and TRBJ1-2; possibly TRBD1 for D (5 bases). The CDR3 extends over 14 amino acids. Germline lookup yields CDR1 DFQATT and CDR2 SNEGSKA (reference sequence). V lost 6 bases and J 5 bases, leaving 19 bases between the germline ends. CDR3 sequence reads: CSARDHRDVYGYTF. CDR3 DNA sequence: TGCAGTGCCCGGGACCACCGGGATGTTTATGGCTACACCTTC.

V usage is TRBV6-1 and J usage is TRBJ1-6; 9 bases match TRBD1. CDR1 MNHNS and CDR2 SASEGT come from the germline V gene. The trim removed 4 bases at V and 4 bases at J, leaving 8 bases unmatched. This CDR3 contains 17 residues. CDR3 amino acids: CASSADRGRGYNSPLHF. CDR3 nucleotides: TGTGCCAGCAGTGCGGACAGGGGTAGGGGATATAATTCACCCCTCCACTTT.

The chain recombines TRBV12-3 or TRBV12-4 with TRBJ2-5; TRBD1 or TRBD2 may be the D gene (5 bases each). Trimming took off 3 bases at V and 6 bases at J, with 8 bases between the two ends. This CDR3 has 12 amino acids. CDR3 sequence: CASSFLGQTQYF. Written as DNA, the CDR3 is TGTGCCAGCAGTTTCTTGGGACAGACCCAGTACTTC.